The T cell receptor beta chain under discussion was sequenced for a study of blood T cell repertoires in COVID-19. Generated by immunoSEQ multiplex PCR, the TCRdb table keeps only in-frame clones and is missing some. The profile shows under 250,000 clones, 92% of them singletons. The CDR3 consists of 16 residues. The V gene's germline CDR1 is LNHNV and CDR2 YYDKDF (reference sequence). V was cut by 1 base and J by 4 bases, with 14 bases left in between. This clone was counted once. J is TRBJ1-5 and V is TRBV15, with a tentative D call TRBD1 (5 bases). The source of this sequence is a man aged 30 to 45 with acute or convalescent COVID-19. Sequenced: peripheral blood. CDR3 nucleotide sequence: TGTGCCACCAGCAGAGTAACGGCCGGGGGGAATCAGCCCCAGCATTTT. Translation: CATSRVTAGGNQPQHF.